Following are 17 T cell receptor beta chains from one sample sequenced in a study of cytomegalovirus exposure and HLA in healthy donors. PCR involved 60 Vbeta and 13 Jbeta primers. TCRdb keeps only in-frame clones here, not all; method: immunoSEQ multiplex PCR. Of about 140,000 clones in the sample, approximately 84% were seen once. Sequences were obtained from PBMCs. The receptors were gathered from a woman between 35 and 50 years old in good health and CMV-seronegative.

V is TRBV10-3 and J is TRBJ1-3; D is uncertain. CDR3 length: 18 residues. V lost 2 bases, J lost 1 base, and 18 bases lay in between. CDR1 and CDR2 (germline): ENHRY, SYGVKD. CDR3 residues: CAISEGSVVRVSGNTIYF. The CDR3 bases are TGTGCCATCAGTGAGGGGAGTGTCGTTAGGGTGTCTGGAAACACCATATATTTT.

V gene TRBV28 combines with J gene TRBJ2-5; D is perhaps TRBD1 (5 bases). The CDR3 is 13 amino acids. V lost 6 bases to trimming and J lost 2 bases, with 10 bases between them. Germline V gene data show CDR1 as MDHEN and CDR2 as SYDVKM. The CDR3 DNA sequence: TGTGCCAGCAGAAGGACACCACAAGAGACCCAGTACTTC. Its protein is CASRRTPQETQYF.

The rearrangement uses TRBV6-5 and TRBJ1-2, with 7 bases aligning to TRBD1. The CDR3 loop spans 13 amino acids. Trimming took 2 bases from V and 5 from J; bases not matched to a gene: 2. Per germline, CDR1 MNHEY and CDR2 SVGAGI. As DNA, the CDR3 is TGTGCCAGCAGTTACGGGACAGTTTATGGCTACACCTTC. Its translation is CASSYGTVYGYTF.

V usage is TRBV14 and J usage is TRBJ2-7; 8 bases map to TRBD1. CDR3 length: 15 amino acids. J lost 3 bases, V lost 3 bases, and 7 bases had no gene match. Germline V gives CDR1 SGHDN, CDR2 FVKESK. In DNA form, the CDR3 reads TGTGCCAGCAGCCATGCCCGGGACAGGCACTACGAGCAGTACTTC. This encodes CASSHARDRHYEQYF.

V usage is TRBV6-5 and J usage is TRBJ1-2; 9 nucleotides line up with TRBD1. Germline CDR1 reads MNHEY; CDR2 reads SVGAGI. The CDR3 length is 14 residues. The V segment lost 2 bases and the J segment 2 bases; nucleotides outside the gene matches: 0. CDR3 nucleotide sequence: TGTGCCAGCAGTTACGGGACAGGGAACTATGGCTACACCTTC. Translating gives CASSYGTGNYGYTF.

The chain employs TRBV10-2 and TRBJ2-2, with 7 nucleotides matching TRBD1. V was clipped by 3 bases and J by 2 bases; unmatched bases: 9. Looked up from germline, CDR1 is WSHSY and CDR2 is SAAADI. This CDR3 comprises 17 residues. The CDR3 loop reads CASSDIYRGANTGELFF. DNA for the CDR3: TGCGCCAGCAGTGACATCTACAGGGGAGCCAACACCGGGGAGCTGTTTTTT.

CDR3 coding DNA: TGTGCCACCGGCGGGACAGGGGCTCCCAAAAACATTCAGTACTTC. Its protein is CATGGTGAPKNIQYF. The chain has TRBV19 and TRBJ2-4, with 10 nucleotides matching TRBD1. The CDR3 runs 15 residues. Germline trimming cut 10 bases from V and 2 bases from J; bases unmatched to any gene: 8. The V gene's germline CDR1 is LNHDA and CDR2 SQIVND (reference sequence). The entire variable domain, with the rest obtained from reference TRBV19 and TRBJ2-4, is as follows: DGGITQSPKYLFRKEGQNVTLSCEQNLNHDAMYWYRQDPGQGLRLIYYSQIVNDFQKGDIAEGYSVSREKKESFPLTVTSAQKNPTAFYLCATGGTGAPKNIQYFGAGTRLSVL.

The chain couples TRBV6-5 to TRBJ1-2, with D maybe TRBD1 (6 bases). CDR3 length: 13 amino acids. Trimming shortened V by 6 bases and J by 7 bases, and 15 bases separated the two germline ends. CDR1 and CDR2 (germline): MNHEY, SVGAGI. The DNA of the CDR3 is TGTGCCAGCAGCCCTTTGGGGGGGCTTGGCTACACCTTC. It encodes CASSPLGGLGYTF.

This chain joins TRBV11-1 and TRBJ1-6; TRBD1 matches 8 bases. Trimming removed 5 bases from V and 2 bases from J; junction bases left unmatched: 5. This CDR3 comprises 16 residues. CDR1 and CDR2 from the germline V gene are SGHAT and FQDESV (reference sequence). The CDR3 DNA is TGTGCCAGCAGCATGATGACAGGGGCCTATAATTCACCCCTCCACTTT. Encoded protein: CASSMMTGAYNSPLHF.

The sample holds one count of this clone. The chain couples TRBV4-2 to TRBJ2-1; 11 bases match TRBD2. The CDR3 length is 18 residues. Germline values: CDR1 LGHNA, CDR2 YNFKEQ. Trimming at V came to 4 bases and at J to 2 bases, leaving 10 bases not matched to a gene. CDR3 residues: CASSPNLLAGVAYNEQFF. In DNA form, the CDR3 reads TGTGCCAGCAGCCCGAACTTACTAGCGGGAGTTGCCTACAATGAGCAGTTCTTC.

The V call is TRBV5-1, the J call TRBJ2-7; 8 nucleotides align to TRBD1. J was trimmed by 3 bases and V by 3 bases; bases with no gene match: 8. The germline gives CDR1 SGHRS, CDR2 YFSETQ. The CDR3 sequence is 15 residues long. The CDR3 DNA follows: TGCGCCAGCAGCTCCGCGACAGGGGACATCTACGAGCAGTACTTC. The encoded protein is CASSSATGDIYEQYF.

The V and J genes are TRBV4-3 and TRBJ2-1; 8 bases align to TRBD2. This CDR3 contains 17 residues. From germline, CDR1 is LGHNA and CDR2 YSLEER. V lost 2 bases, J lost 8 bases, and 14 bases stayed unmatched. The CDR3 coding sequence is TGCGCCAGCAGCCAAATAACCAGCGGGAGTGGAGTCGATGAGCAGTTCTTC. Its protein is CASSQITSGSGVDEQFF.

This clone was seen a single time. The chain is built from TRBV6-5 and TRBJ2-5, with 8 bases aligning to TRBD1. The germline V gene has CDR1 MNHEY and CDR2 SVGAGI. The CDR3 has 15 amino acids. V shed 7 bases and J 5 bases; nucleotides not matched to a gene: 12. The CDR3 reads CASTELDRVSETQYF. CDR3 nucleotides: TGTGCCAGCACCGAACTGGACAGGGTTTCGGAGACCCAGTACTTC.

The chain combines TRBV5-4 with TRBJ2-1; the match to TRBD2 covers 8 bases. In germline, CDR1 is SGHNT, CDR2 YYREEE (reference sequence). This CDR3 contains 16 residues. V shed 7 bases, J shed 7 bases, and the junction held 16 bases outside the gene matches. As DNA, the CDR3 is TGTGCCAGCGGATTTGGGGGCGGGAGGATTGGAAATGAGCAGTTCTTC. Protein product: CASGFGGGRIGNEQFF.

This clone came up a few times. CDR3 residues: CATMGGYEQYF. The CDR3 nucleotides are TGTGCCACAATGGGGGGCTACGAGCAGTACTTC. The gene calls are TRBV25-1 and TRBJ2-7; D is perhaps TRBD2 (6 bases). In germline, CDR1 is MGHDK, CDR2 SYGVNS. Trimming took 10 bases from V and 3 from J, leaving 10 bases between them. The CDR3 totals 11 residues.

As regards this clone: This sample includes further DNA sequences coding for the same CDR3. The chain is built from TRBV5-1 and TRBJ2-7; D may be TRBD1 (7 bases). V lost 7 bases and J 0 bases, leaving 14 bases between the germline ends. The CDR3 is 14 residues long. The germline gives CDR1 SGHRS, CDR2 YFSETQ. The CDR3 coding sequence is TGCGCCAGCTCGTCGCAGGGGGGCTCCTACGAGCAGTACTTC. Amino acid sequence: CASSSQGGSYEQYF.

V is TRBV6-5 and J is TRBJ2-5; D gene unclear. V lost 0 bases and J 5 bases, leaving 7 bases between the germline ends. CDR1 and CDR2 (germline): MNHEY, SVGAGI. This CDR3 contains 13 residues. The CDR3 DNA is TGTGCCAGCAGTTACTCGAGTTGGGAGACCCAGTACTTC. This translates into CASSYSSWETQYF.